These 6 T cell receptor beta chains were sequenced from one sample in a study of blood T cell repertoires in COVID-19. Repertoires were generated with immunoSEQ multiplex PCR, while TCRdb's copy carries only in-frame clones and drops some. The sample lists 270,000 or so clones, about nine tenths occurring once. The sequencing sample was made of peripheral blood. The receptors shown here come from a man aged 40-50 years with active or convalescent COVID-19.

The CDR3 DNA sequence: TGTGCCAGCAGTTTTTCAAGAGATTACGAGCAGTACTTC. It specifies CASSFSRDYEQYF. The chain carries TRBV12-3 or TRBV12-4 and TRBJ2-7; D gene uncertain. CDR3 length: 13 amino acids. Trimming cost V 3 bases and J 4 bases, with 10 bases left between them.

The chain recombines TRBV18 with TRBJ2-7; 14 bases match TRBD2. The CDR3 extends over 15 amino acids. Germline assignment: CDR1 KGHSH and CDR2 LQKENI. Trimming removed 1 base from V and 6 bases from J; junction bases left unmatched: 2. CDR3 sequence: CASSPQGLAGAEQYF. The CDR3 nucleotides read TGTGCCAGCTCACCACAGGGACTAGCGGGAGCCGAGCAGTACTTC.

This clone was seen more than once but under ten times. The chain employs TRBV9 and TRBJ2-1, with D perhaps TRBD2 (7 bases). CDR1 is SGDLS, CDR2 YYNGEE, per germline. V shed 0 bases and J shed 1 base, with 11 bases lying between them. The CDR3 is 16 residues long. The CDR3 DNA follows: TGTGCCAGCAGCGTAGGGGCGGGGGCGTCCTACAATGAGCAGTTCTTC. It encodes CASSVGAGASYNEQFF.

CDR3 sequence reads: CASSPETGSGNTIYF. CDR3 sequence (DNA): TGTGCCAGCAGCCCCGAGACAGGGTCTGGAAACACCATATATTTT. J is TRBJ1-3 and V is TRBV3-1 (or the pseudogene TRBV3-2); 7 nucleotides match TRBD1. Germline CDR1 reads LGHDT; CDR2 reads YNNKEL (reference sequence). The CDR3 contains 15 residues. The V segment lost 4 bases and the J segment 1 base; nucleotides outside the gene matches: 4.

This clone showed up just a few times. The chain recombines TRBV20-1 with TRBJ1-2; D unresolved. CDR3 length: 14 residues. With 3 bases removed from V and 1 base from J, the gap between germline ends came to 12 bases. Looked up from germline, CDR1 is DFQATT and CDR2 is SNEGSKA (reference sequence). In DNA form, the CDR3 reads TGCAGTGCTAGTTTTGGAGAATTTAACTATGGCTACACCTTC. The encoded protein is CSASFGEFNYGYTF.

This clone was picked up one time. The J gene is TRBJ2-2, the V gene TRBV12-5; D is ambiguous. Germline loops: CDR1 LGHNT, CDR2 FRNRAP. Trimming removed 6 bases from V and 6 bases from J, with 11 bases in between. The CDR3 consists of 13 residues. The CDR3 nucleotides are TGTGCTAGTGGCCTGAATTTAGCCGGGGAGCTGTTTTTT. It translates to CASGLNLAGELFF.